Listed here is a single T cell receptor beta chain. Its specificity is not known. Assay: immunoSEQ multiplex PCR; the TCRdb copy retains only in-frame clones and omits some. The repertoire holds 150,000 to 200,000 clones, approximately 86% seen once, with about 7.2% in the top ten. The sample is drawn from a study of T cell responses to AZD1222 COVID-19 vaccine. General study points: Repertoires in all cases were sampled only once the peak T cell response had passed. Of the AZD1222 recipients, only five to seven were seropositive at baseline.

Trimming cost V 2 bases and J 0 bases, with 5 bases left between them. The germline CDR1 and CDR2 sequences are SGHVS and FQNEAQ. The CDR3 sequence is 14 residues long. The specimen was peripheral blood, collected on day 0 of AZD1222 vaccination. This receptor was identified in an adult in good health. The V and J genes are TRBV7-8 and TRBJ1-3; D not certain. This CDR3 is CASSLLLSGNTIYF. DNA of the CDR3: TGTGCCAGCAGCTTATTGCTCTCTGGAAACACCATATATTTT.